The entry below describes one T cell receptor (beta chain). Which antigen it targets is not known. The input lacks base qualities; no much larger clone sits a single base away. CD8 naive samples were CD45RO-negative cells positively selected for CCR7, giving a CD45RA+CCR7+ population that excluded TemRA cells. The donors were healthy, HIV-negative adults with no recently reported acute infections or vaccinations. Only Caucasian adults living in Nashville, Tennessee, USA were represented among the donors. Blood was obtained by leukapheresis, after which PBMCs were separated by Ficoll-Histopaque density gradient centrifugation and cryopreserved in liquid nitrogen vapor phase. Analytical flow cytometry was used to check the purity and quantity of every magnetically sorted T cell population. From each sorted fraction, genomic DNA was isolated and quantified by UV absorbance on a Nanodrop 2000c. TCR CDR3 regions were amplified from genomic DNA by multiplex PCR using the deep immunoSEQ assay. Extracted genomic DNA from each cell subset was spread evenly across all wells of several immunoSEQ 96-well plates, with each plate serving as a replicate. For sorted subsets, roughly 200 ng of genomic DNA, equivalent to 25,000 to 35,000 T cell genomes, went into each replicate PCR. The purified libraries were quantified using a Qubit 3.0 fluorometer, sized with a Bioanalyzer 2100, and then quantified again using the KAPA Library Quantification kit. Every immunoSEQ 96-well plate was sequenced on a dedicated single-read 150-cycle Illumina NextSeq 550 flow cell. Turning to the authors' computational methods: Because only junctional sequences without quality scores were contained in the immunoSEQ output, filtering matching that applied to full-length reads could not be performed. To assign V/J genes and CDR3, sequences were annotated against IMGT germline references using PyIR, a Python wrapper for IgBLAST v1.9. Reads were removed for weak V/J assignments (E-value above 1e-6), missing CDR3, stop codons, out-of-frame junctions, or ambiguous translated residues. V3J clonotypes were defined as sequences sharing the same inferred V gene, J gene, and CDR3 amino acid sequence. The percentage overlap between two repertoires was calculated by dividing the number of shared unique clonotypes by the size of the smaller repertoire. Three approaches were used to assess repertoire richness: RTK rarefaction, the Chao1 estimator, and Recon v2.1 estimates of unobserved clonotypes. For all TCRbeta clonotypes obtained by the gDNA method from a few donors, generation probabilities were computed with OLGA. Entries here come from immuneACCESS through TCRdb and include only in-frame sequences with V and J called. Some clones fail to appear in such tables; in the studies checked, an unresolved V gene covers under half of the shortfall, and the cause of the remainder is unknown. D and trimming come from the DNA, and the V and J calls and clone size come from that table. The sample table holds approximately 1.9 million clones, of which around 93% were seen once. The biggest ten clones account for approximately 1.7% of the sample.

The source of the sample is a study of shared clonotypes between healthy human individuals (dated by TCRdb to the early 2020s). Study-wide context: The cohort comprised two women and a few men aged 18 to 49 years. The study deeply sequenced blood TCR repertoires of several healthy adults to estimate repertoire size and the extent of clonotype sharing between individuals. To increase sequencing depth and limit assay-specific biases, different laboratories used diverse techniques to prepare libraries and sequence TCR repertoires. Leukapheresis yielded between about 0.85 and 9 billion PBMCs per donor. Per donor, three plates each were used for CD4 naive and CD4 memory, two for CD8 naive, and one for CD8 memory.

V lost 6 bases and J lost 9 bases, and the count of bases not matched to a germline gene is 15. From its cysteine to its phenylalanine, the CDR3 spans 15 amino acids. Only CDR3 DNA is held: 45 bases, read in frame from base 1. The germline V gene (reference sequence) yields MNHNY for CDR1 and SVGAGI for CDR2. Beyond this particular receptor, the publication reports: Even with the large sequencing depth, rarefaction of the sorted-subset datasets indicated that sequencing was incomplete. Sharing across a handful of donors was observed for roughly 5% of naive CD4, about 4% of naive CD8, 2.3% of memory CD4, and about 0.38% of memory CD8 clonotypes. Sampling was restricted to blood, and TCR repertoires in tissues likely differ from the TCR repertoires found in blood. Naive subsets generally had larger estimated clonotype richness than memory subsets. Because the study included a small number of donors, the genetic and exposure-history diversity represented was limited. Higher generation probabilities were observed for clonotypes shared by all four sorted-subset donors than for non-shared clonotypes. Pairwise subsampling led to the expectation that sequencing depth would affect the degree of clonotype sharing among donors.

Material: naive CD8+ T cells from PBMCs. The cell subset or site label, read with the paper, signifies: CD45RA+CCR7+. This TCR derives from a young man in good health. Some clones in this sample may be carry-over from other donors' samples. The sequence links TRBV6-6 to TRBJ2-7, with 9 bases matching TRBD2. The DNA sequence is given as TGTGCCAGCAGCGAACCGGGACTAGCCCCTCTAGTGCAGTACTTC. Its protein is CASSEPGLAPLVQYF.